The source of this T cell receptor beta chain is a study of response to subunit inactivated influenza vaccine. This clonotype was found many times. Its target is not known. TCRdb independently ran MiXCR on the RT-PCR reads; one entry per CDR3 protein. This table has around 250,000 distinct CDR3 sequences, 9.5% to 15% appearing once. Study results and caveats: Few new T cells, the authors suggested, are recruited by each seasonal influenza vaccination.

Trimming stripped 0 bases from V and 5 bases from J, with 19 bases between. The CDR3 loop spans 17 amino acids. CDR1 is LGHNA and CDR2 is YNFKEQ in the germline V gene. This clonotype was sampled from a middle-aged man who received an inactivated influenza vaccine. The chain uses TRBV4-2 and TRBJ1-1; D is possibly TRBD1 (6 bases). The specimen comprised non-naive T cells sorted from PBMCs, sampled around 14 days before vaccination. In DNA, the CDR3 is TGTGCCAGCAGCCAAGAAAGTGGACAGCTCGAAGGGACTGAAGCTTTCTTT. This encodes CASSQESGQLEGTEAFF.